These T cell receptor beta chains were read from a single sample in a study of blood T cell repertoires in COVID-19. Repertoires were generated with immunoSEQ multiplex PCR, while TCRdb's copy carries only in-frame clones and drops some. This sample has roughly 100,000 clones, with 65% to 90% found just once. The sequenced sample consisted of peripheral blood. The receptors here all came from a man aged 50-59 years with acute or convalescent COVID-19. The CDR3 runs from the conserved cysteine through the conserved F or W. The order of the fields is J gene, V gene, CDR3 length, clone size, D gene, CDR3 protein, CDR3 DNA. A D gene is named only where the DNA matches it firmly. A row's size may be missing; if present it is once, few, many or a size class.

TRBJ1-2 | TRBV5-1 | 16 | few | . | CASSYQQGIGSYGYTF | TGCGCCAGCAGCTACCAACAGGGTATTGGTAGCTATGGCTACACCTTC
TRBJ2-7 | TRBV7-6 | 17 | . | TRBD2 | CASSLVPSGRVSYEQYF | TGTGCCAGCAGCTTAGTCCCTAGCGGGAGGGTCTCCTACGAGCAGTACTTC
TRBJ1-5 | TRBV27 | 15 | . | . | CASSPFAAATGPQHF | TGTGCCAGCAGCCCCTTTGCGGCTGCCACAGGGCCCCAGCATTTT
TRBJ2-7 | TRBV12-3/TRBV12-4 | 13 | . | TRBD2 | CASSFGLAREQYF | TGTGCCAGCAGTTTTGGACTAGCCCGCGAGCAGTACTTC
TRBJ1-6 | TRBV6-1 | 15 | . | TRBD1 | CASSSWDRGESPLHF | TGTGCCAGCAGTTCTTGGGACAGGGGCGAGTCACCCCTCCACTTT
TRBJ2-5 | TRBV6-5 | 13 | . | . | CASSQGIRETQYF | TGTGCCAGCAGTCAGGGGATCCGGGAGACCCAGTACTTC
TRBJ2-7 | TRBV6-6 | 14 | few | TRBD1 | CASSSPGQNYEQYF | TGTGCCAGCAGTAGCCCGGGACAGAACTACGAGCAGTACTTC
TRBJ2-1 | TRBV2 | 15 | . | TRBD2 | CASNLGLAGVKEQFF | TGTGCCAGCAACCTGGGACTAGCGGGAGTCAAAGAGCAGTTCTTC
TRBJ2-1 | TRBV9 | 18 | . | TRBD2 | CASSSPKGGSSSYNEQFF | TGTGCCAGCAGCTCCCCGAAGGGCGGGAGCTCTTCCTACAATGAGCAGTTCTTC
TRBJ2-7 | TRBV28 | 16 | . | TRBD1 | CASSLAAGTGNYEQYF | TGTGCCAGCAGTTTAGCAGCCGGGACAGGGAACTACGAGCAGTACTTC
TRBJ2-7 | TRBV7-9 | 13 | . | TRBD1 | CAVYGTGAYEQYF | TGTGCTGTGTACGGGACAGGGGCCTACGAGCAGTACTTC
TRBJ1-1 | TRBV3-1/TRBV3-2 | 12 | few | . | CASSQDRGEAFF | TGTGCCAGCAGCCAAGATAGGGGTGAAGCTTTCTTT
TRBJ2-3 | TRBV28 | 16 | . | . | CASSFDLSYGTDTQYF | TGTGCCAGCAGTTTTGACCTTAGCTACGGCACAGATACGCAGTATTTT
TRBJ2-2 | TRBV5-1 | 16 | . | TRBD2 | CASSSGGSVNTGELFF | TGCGCCAGCAGCTCGGGGGGGAGTGTCAACACCGGGGAGCTGTTTTTT
TRBJ1-1 | TRBV7-9 | 13 | once | . | CASSLVQGTEAFF | TGTGCCAGCAGCTTAGTTCAGGGCACTGAAGCTTTCTTT
TRBJ2-7 | TRBV28 | 18 | once | TRBD2 | CASSYDSTGTSGKYEQYF | TGTGCCAGCAGTTACGACTCTACCGGGACTAGCGGGAAGTACGAGCAGTACTTC
TRBJ2-1 | TRBV18 | 12 | . | . | CASSPQTGEQFF | TGTGCCAGCTCACCACAGACCGGGGAGCAGTTCTTC
TRBJ2-3 | TRBV7-6 | 16 | . | . | CASSPRGGRDTDTQYF | TGTGCCAGCAGCCCTAGGGGGGGGCGCGACACAGATACGCAGTATTTT
TRBJ1-1 | TRBV6-5 | 14 | few | . | CASTGHLMNTEAFF | TGTGCCAGCACGGGACATCTAATGAACACTGAAGCTTTCTTT
TRBJ2-3 | TRBV7-9 | 15 | . | . | CASSSRASGTDTQYF | TGTGCCAGCAGCTCCAGGGCATCGGGCACAGATACGCAGTATTTT
TRBJ1-1 | TRBV11-3 | 14 | . | . | CASNPSGGGEVAFF | TGTGCCAGCAACCCAAGCGGTGGGGGCGAAGTAGCTTTCTTT
TRBJ2-2 | TRBV12-5 | 16 | . | . | CASVPWGGPGTGELFF | TGTGCTAGTGTTCCCTGGGGGGGGCCGGGCACCGGGGAGCTGTTTTTT
TRBJ2-7 | TRBV28 | 14 | . | . | CASSLQGGPYEQYF | TGTGCCAGCAGTTTACAGGGGGGTCCCTACGAGCAGTACTTC
TRBJ2-6 | TRBV19 | 14 | . | . | CASSRTTGANVLTF | TGTGCCAGTAGTAGGACAACTGGGGCCAACGTCCTGACTTTC